This TCR beta chain was identified during a study of control samples from healthy donors and cancer patients. Comments on this clone: The same CDR3 arises from other DNA sequences in this sample as well.

Libraries were prepared by immunoSEQ multiplex PCR; TCRdb keeps only in-frame clonotypes and omits some of them. The table records roughly 83,000 clones, around 80% of them present only once. This CDR3 has 13 amino acids. The TCR sequence derives from a woman aged 55-70 years in good health. The chain links TRBV21-1 to TRBJ2-7; the table's D gene call, TRBD2, was not cross checked with the DNA. TRBV21-1 is a listed pseudogene. Material for sequencing was blood. CDR3 sequence reads: CASGRTGSHEQYF. In DNA form, the CDR3 reads TGTGCCAGCGGGCGGACGGGGTCCCACGAGCAGTACTTC.